The clone carrying this T cell receptor (beta chain) was seen a handful of times. Its antigen remains unidentified. The V gene's germline CDR1 is DFQATT and CDR2 SNEGSKA (reference sequence). The CDR3 is 15 residues long. With V trimmed by 5 bases and J by 4 bases, 8 bases remained unmatched. This entry comes from a study of T cells after yellow fever vaccination. The study, taken as a whole, reports: A large majority of primary-vaccination clones showed up again after the booster (approximately 96% CD4, 75% to 90% CD8). Researchers cautioned that FACS-sorted repertoires could harbor abundant clonotypes contaminating from the bulk population.

The study made its TCR cDNA through 5'RACE template switching. That step introduced a universal primer site along with UMIs. TCRdb reprocessed the 5' RACE reads via MiXCR and lists one record per CDR3 protein. The profile covers hundreds of thousands of distinct CDR3 sequences, with approximately 13% appearing a single time and over 12% taken by the ten largest. The gene calls are TRBV20-1 and TRBJ2-1, with 10 bases identical to TRBD2. The sample consisted of PBMCs, taken on the day of the yellow fever booster vaccination. The clonotype comes from a man under 40 who received the YFV17D yellow fever vaccine. The CDR3 here is CSARGAAGGYNEQFF. DNA of the CDR3: TGCAGTGCTCGGGGGGCAGCGGGAGGGTACAATGAGCAGTTCTTC.